This T cell receptor (beta chain) was profiled in a study of blood T cell repertoires in COVID-19. Across the study: Spain, Italy and the United States supplied samples that represented acute and convalescent COVID-19. The cDNA or gDNA used as material had been derived from T cells, B-cell-depleted T cells, or PBMCs.

Trimming at V came to 7 bases and at J to 10 bases, leaving 7 bases not matched to a gene. The CDR3 consists of 12 residues. CDR1 is PRHDT, CDR2 FYEKMQ, per germline (reference sequence). As processed by the authors: Estimation of nucleated cell counts was performed using reference gene primer amplification. Method: immunoSEQ multiplex PCR; TCRdb's copy keeps in-frame clones and lacks some. That table is the source of V, J and clone size, and D and trimming were worked out from the DNA. The table includes 45,000 to 55,000 clones, 80% to 90% detected once. Sample: peripheral blood. The chain carries TRBV13 and TRBJ1-1; 9 bases agree with TRBD1. This TCR came from a human donor in a cohort sampled during active COVID-19. CDR3 loop: CASTTGGRTAFF. The CDR3 DNA reads TGTGCCAGCACGACAGGGGGAAGGACAGCTTTCTTT.